Listed below are T cell receptor beta chains from one sample, sequenced in a study of CD8 T cells in ankylosing spondylitis. One entry per CDR3 protein results from TCRdb running MiXCR on the 5' RACE reads. The profile shows around 440,000 distinct CDR3 sequences, 17% of them singletons. Sequencing used blood, either unsorted or a sorted T cell fraction (not recorded which). These receptors all come from a male donor with ankylosing spondylitis. Each CDR3 is given with its conserved first and last residue. Each record gives: clone size, V gene, J gene, D gene, CDR3 protein, CDR3 DNA. A D gene is named only where the DNA matches it firmly. Size is omitted from some rows. Given values are once, few, many or a class for expanded clones.

>NA|TRBV11-3|TRBJ2-1|TRBD2
CASSLEGGGLDEQFF
TGTGCCAGCAGCTTAGAGGGCGGGGGGTTGGATGAGCAGTTCTTC
>NA|TRBV6-1|TRBJ1-6|TRBD1
CATKQGINSPLHF
TGTGCCACAAAACAGGGGATTAATTCACCCCTCCACTTT
>few|TRBV28|TRBJ2-1|TRBD1
CASSLWGQGRNEQFF
TGTGCCAGCAGTTTATGGGGACAGGGTCGGAATGAGCAGTTCTTC
>few|TRBV2|TRBJ1-1|TRBD1
CASSTTGGGTEAFF
TGTGCCAGCAGCACGACAGGGGGCGGGACTGAAGCTTTCTTT
>NA|TRBV4-1|TRBJ1-3|NA
CASSPFTPGNTIYF
TGCGCCAGCAGCCCTTTTACACCCGGAAACACCATATATTTT
>NA|TRBV5-1|TRBJ2-1|NA
CASSLDYGNEQFF
TGCGCCAGCAGCTTGGATTACGGGAACGAGCAGTTCTTC
>many|TRBV12-3/TRBV12-4|TRBJ2-2|TRBD2
CASRPTSGSDTGELFF
TGTGCCAGCAGACCAACTAGCGGGAGCGACACCGGGGAGCTGTTTTTT
>NA|TRBV6-5|TRBJ2-7|NA
CASSYSGGWTPYEQYF
TGTGCCAGCAGTTACTCGGGGGGATGGACCCCCTACGAGCAGTACTTC
>NA|TRBV21-1|TRBJ1-5|NA
CASSNSARGAGNQPQHF
TGTGCCAGCAGCAACAGCGCCCGGGGGGCTGGGAATCAGCCCCAGCATTTT
>NA|TRBV11-2|TRBJ2-3|TRBD2
CASSLAGTSGLTDTQYF
TGTGCCAGCAGCTTAGCCGGGACTAGCGGGCTCACAGATACGCAGTATTTT
>NA|TRBV3-1|TRBJ2-5|NA
CASSQLTSKETQYF
TGTGCCAGCAGCCAGTTGACATCTAAAGAGACCCAGTACTTC
>NA|TRBV28|TRBJ2-3|NA
CASLRQAGGADTQYF
TGTGCCTCTTTGCGACAGGCCGGTGGGGCAGATACGCAGTATTTT
>NA|TRBV2|TRBJ2-1|TRBD1
CASSEQGAGEQFF
TGTGCCAGCAGTGAACAGGGGGCTGGTGAGCAGTTCTTC
>many|TRBV10-2|TRBJ1-2|NA
CAAEPEMGYGYTF
TGCGCCGCAGAGCCAGAAATGGGCTATGGCTACACCTTC
>NA|TRBV27|TRBJ1-4|TRBD1
CASSFERGRREKLFF
TGTGCCAGCAGTTTCGAGAGGGGGCGGAGGGAAAAACTGTTTTTT
>many|TRBV29-1|TRBJ1-1|NA
CSAGGGEATEAFF
TGCAGCGCCGGGGGGGGAGAGGCTACTGAAGCTTTCTTT
>NA|TRBV20-1|TRBJ2-3|NA
CSARDLGGPTDTQYF
TGCAGTGCTAGAGATCTAGGGGGACCCACAGATACGCAGTATTTT
>few|TRBV10-3|TRBJ2-5|NA
CAISESAGTQETQYF
TGTGCCATCAGTGAGTCGGCGGGGACCCAAGAGACCCAGTACTTC
>once|TRBV20-1|TRBJ2-3|NA
CSARVRDTQYF
TGCAGTGCTAGAGTTCGCGATACGCAGTATTTT
>NA|TRBV11-2|TRBJ1-2|NA
CASSLMGGYYGYTF
TGTGCCAGCAGCTTAATGGGAGGGTACTATGGCTACACCTTC
>NA|TRBV9|TRBJ2-5|TRBD2
CASSVGGLASYQETQYF
TGTGCCAGCAGCGTGGGCGGACTAGCGAGTTACCAAGAGACCCAGTACTTC
>NA|TRBV18|TRBJ1-1|TRBD1
CASSPWFGGDSEAFF
TGTGCCAGCTCACCATGGTTTGGAGGGGACAGTGAAGCTTTCTTT
>few|TRBV5-1|TRBJ1-1|NA
CASSLAGSHGGNTEAFF
TGCGCCAGCAGCTTGGCCGGCTCTCACGGGGGAAACACTGAAGCTTTCTTT
>few|TRBV20-1|TRBJ2-1|NA
CSARDQSSYNEQFF
TGCAGTGCTAGGGACCAGAGCTCCTACAATGAGCAGTTCTTC